This entry concerns a single T cell receptor beta chain. This clonotype was picked up a small number of times. The specificity of this receptor is unknown. No much larger clone is present one base from it, and per-base qualities are unavailable. Ficoll-Paque density gradient centrifugation was used to isolate PBMCs. These reads were obtained on an Illumina NovaSeq 6000. TCRalpha and TCRbeta cDNA libraries were constructed by 5'RACE with constant-segment primers, with sample barcodes and unique molecular identifiers being introduced. Trizol reagent was used to extract RNA from every sample. Libraries were amplified in two PCR steps, with a second sample barcode and Illumina TruSeq adapters added in the second step. The libraries were sequenced on an Illumina NovaSeq using 2 x 150 bp paired-end reads. The authors processed their data as follows. Reads were demultiplexed and collapsed into UMI-guided consensus sequences with migec v1.2.7. Using mixcr v2.1.11, the UMI consensuses were aligned to TRA and TRB V and J templates and assembled into clonotypes. A clonotype was counted as expanded or contracted only if both edgeR and NoisET called the change significant, with noise models trained on biological replicates. For edgeR calls, a false discovery rate-adjusted p below 0.01 and a log2 fold-change threshold of 1 were applied. As an exploratory analysis of dynamics, PCA with hierarchical clustering was applied to max-normalized trajectories of the 1000 most abundant clonotypes. Separately sequenced CD4+ and CD8+ repertoires were used to assign a CD4 or CD8 phenotype to each responding clone. Starting from the raw public reads, TCRdb applied fastp trimming at Q25, assembled clones with MiXCR and retained in-frame beta chains. Rows with one shared CDR3 protein collapse into an entry with the most common genes and DNA. The V and J calls, along with clone size, are taken from TCRdb and not from the paper's own processing. The sample table lists roughly 480,000 distinct CDR3 sequences, 25% of them with a count of one. The ten largest clonotypes hold around 13% of the sample.

These data originate in a study of T-cell memory formation after mild COVID-19 (dated by TCRdb to 2020 to 2023). Looking at the study overall: TCR sequence clusters from the two donors were largely donor specific. The cohort was made up of two young adult volunteers, one female and one male, who were previously healthy. Longitudinal TCRalpha and TCRbeta repertoire sequencing tracked T-cell clones expanding and contracting after mild COVID-19 in two donors. What the authors observed across the whole study: The second-wave clones that peaked on day 37 were not confirmed to be SARS-CoV-2 specific. Clones that contracted from day 15 to 85 showed balanced CD4/CD8 phenotypes, whereas a second wave of clones that expanded from day 15 to 37 leaned towards CD4+. Contracting CD4+ clones were found mainly in CM and EM memory subsets, while CD8+ clones were enriched in EMRA. Only two mild cases were covered by the study, and larger cohorts that include severe cases with pre-infection samples were considered necessary. Some responding clones were found in pre-infection memory, which suggests that pre-existing cross-reactive memory T cells took part in the SARS-CoV-2 response.

The CDR3 holds 12 amino acids from the cysteine to the phenylalanine. Only the CDR3 portion is preserved as DNA: 36 bases, with reading frame beginning at the first base. A distance of 10 bases separates the germline ends of V and J, which lose 8 bases and 6 bases respectively. Based on the germline V gene (reference sequence), the CDR1 and CDR2 sequences are LNHDA and SQIVND. This sequence uses TRBV19 and TRBJ2-2; no D gene can be assigned with confidence. The TCR comes from an adult woman who had mild COVID-19 (a few samples of this study predate the infection). The sample titles of this study are shuffled in the database, so cell type and time point are left out; the donor was told from shared clones. The sequenced sample was PBMCs or a T cell subset sorted from them (not recorded which). The DNA reads as follows: TGTGCCAGTTCCCCCACATCCGGGGAGCTGTTTTTT. This encodes CASSPTSGELFF.